The clone carrying this T cell receptor (beta chain) was seen more than once but under ten times. Antigen: not known. These data are taken from a study of human T cells and chemical hapten exposure. Study-wide results and limits: After DPC sensitization, TCRs above 1 in 1000 frequency showed no change.

It was unfractionated whole blood from which total RNA was extracted. What the library attached to individual cDNA molecules were unique molecular identifiers. Study processing details: Sample-level TCR yields exhibited a median of approximately 88,000, with a range of roughly 23,224 to 750,000. TCRdb passed the 5' RACE reads through MiXCR, listing each CDR3 protein once. TCRdb, not the authors, supplied the V and J calls. The repertoire holds about 80,000 distinct CDR3 sequences, more than 15% seen once, with almost 7% in the top ten. V dropped 5 bases and J dropped 10; count of bases not matched to a gene: 9. This CDR3 region has 14 residues. Germline-derived CDR1 and CDR2 are GTSNPN and SVGIG (reference sequence).

The rearrangement joins TRBV30 to TRBJ1-6, with 9 bases fitting TRBD1. This sequence originates from a female donor in good health. CDR3 amino acids: CAWLRTGVLSPLHF. The CDR3, as DNA: TGTGCCTGGCTCCGGACAGGGGTCCTATCACCCCTCCACTTT.